The 12 T cell receptor beta chains reported below all come from one sample, sequenced in a study of blood T cell repertoires in COVID-19. The method was immunoSEQ multiplex PCR; TCRdb's version includes in-frame clones alone and lacks a portion of them. The data hold about 140,000 clones, with roughly 86% observed a single time. Sequencing used peripheral blood. These receptors came from a woman aged 55 to 70 with acute or convalescent COVID-19.

The J gene is TRBJ2-3, the V gene TRBV2; 7 positions match TRBD2. V shed 7 bases and J 1 base; nucleotides not matched to a gene: 2. The CDR3 extends over 13 amino acids. Germline V gives CDR1 SNHLY, CDR2 FYNNEI. CDR3 protein: CASNGGGTDTQYF. Here the CDR3 DNA reads TGTGCCAGCAATGGGGGGGGCACAGATACGCAGTATTTT.

This clone was recorded only once. This chain links TRBV3-1 (or the pseudogene TRBV3-2) with TRBJ1-1, with a tentative D call TRBD1 (6 bases). Trimming cost V 1 base and J 4 bases, with 10 bases left between them. The CDR3 covers 14 residues. CDR1 is LGHDT and CDR2 is YNNKEL in the germline V gene (reference sequence). This chain's CDR3 is CASSQGGGRTEAFF. The CDR3 DNA sequence: TGTGCCAGCAGCCAAGGGGGGGGGCGCACTGAAGCTTTCTTT.

The chain is built from TRBV6-5 and TRBJ2-5; D perhaps matches TRBD2 (6 bases). CDR3 length: 15 residues. Germline V lookup: CDR1 MNHEY, CDR2 SVGAGI. V gave up 6 bases and J gave up 2 bases, with 16 bases separating them. The DNA of the CDR3 is TGTGCCAGCAGGAGGCGGGGCCCCTTTCAAGAGACCCAGTACTTC. This gives the protein CASRRRGPFQETQYF.

The chain joins TRBV19 to TRBJ1-5, with 8 bases matching TRBD1. V was pared by 4 bases and J by 0 bases, with 2 bases of the junction left unmatched. Germline V CDR1 and CDR2: LNHDA, SQIVND (reference sequence). This CDR3 is 15 amino acids long. CDR3 in DNA: TGTGCCAGTAGTAGCGGACAGGGTAGCAATCAGCCCCAGCATTTT. Its protein product is CASSSGQGSNQPQHF.

V gene TRBV9 combines with J gene TRBJ1-2; no clear D. Germline lookup yields CDR1 SGDLS and CDR2 YYNGEE. Trimming removed 0 bases at V and 5 bases at J, with 17 bases between. This CDR3 has 16 residues. The CDR3 region is CASSVDAVGRAYGYTF. The CDR3 bases are TGTGCCAGCAGCGTAGACGCAGTTGGGCGGGCATATGGCTACACCTTC.

This chain links TRBV30 with TRBJ1-6; no clear D. Trimming pared 5 bases from V and 8 bases from J, leaving 7 bases between. Per the germline V gene, CDR1 is GTSNPN and CDR2 is SVGIG (reference sequence). The CDR3 runs 11 residues. CDR3 sequence (DNA): TGTGCCTGGGGGAGGGATTCACCCCTCCACTTT. Translating it yields CAWGRDSPLHF. The variable domain in full, completed from reference TRBV30 and TRBJ1-6, reads SQTIHQWPATLVQPVGSPLSLECTVEGTSNPNLYWYRQAAGRGLQLLFYSVGIGQISSEVPQNLSASRPQDRQFILSSKKLLLSDSGFYLCAWGRDSPLHFGNGTRLTVT.

The V and J genes are TRBV30 and TRBJ1-2; D remains ambiguous. This CDR3 region has 13 residues. The germline CDR1 and CDR2 sequences are GTSNPN and SVGIG (reference sequence). V was clipped by 1 base and J by 7 bases, with 13 bases between them. The CDR3 spells CAWSAVHPGGYTF. The CDR3 bases are TGTGCCTGGAGTGCAGTTCACCCAGGTGGCTACACCTTC.

V usage is TRBV3-1 (or the pseudogene TRBV3-2) and J usage is TRBJ1-1, with a weak D call TRBD1 (6 bases). V shed 1 base and J shed 1 base, with 10 bases lying between them. The CDR3 is 15 amino acids. The germline CDR1 and CDR2 sequences are LGHDT and YNNKEL (reference sequence). CDR3 nucleotides: TGTGCCAGCAGCCAAGCGGGGGGGGCGAACACTGAAGCTTTCTTT. The encoded protein is CASSQAGGANTEAFF.

The rearrangement uses TRBV27 and TRBJ1-6; maybe TRBD1 (5 bases). V gave up 4 bases and J gave up 7 bases, with 17 bases separating them. There are 16 residues in the CDR3. The germline CDR1 and CDR2 sequences are MNHEY and SMNVEV (reference sequence). The CDR3 spells CASSSLRQRPNSPLHF. In nucleotides, the CDR3 is TGTGCCAGCAGTTCCCTCCGACAGCGCCCCAATTCACCCCTCCACTTT.

V usage is TRBV5-1 and J usage is TRBJ2-3; the match to TRBD2 covers 9 bases. From germline, CDR1 is SGHRS and CDR2 YFSETQ. This CDR3 has 17 residues. Unmatched junction bases numbered 11, after V lost 4 bases and J lost 2 bases. The CDR3 bases are TGCGCCAGCAGCCCCATAACGACTAGCGGCTACACAGATACGCAGTATTTT. Translation gives CASSPITTSGYTDTQYF.

The chain employs TRBV14 and TRBJ1-6; 7 bases are a match to TRBD1. The J segment lost 1 base and the V segment lost 10 bases, leaving 4 bases of the junction unmatched. In germline, CDR1 is SGHDN, CDR2 FVKESK. CDR3 length equals 14 residues. Written as DNA, the CDR3 is TGTGCCACCAAGGGGGCATCCTATAATTCACCCCTCCACTTT. Amino acid sequence: CATKGASYNSPLHF.

This chain joins TRBV5-4 and TRBJ2-2; tentatively, D is TRBD1 (5 bases). The CDR3 covers 16 residues. Germline V gene data show CDR1 as SGHNT and CDR2 as YYREEE (reference sequence). The V end was cut by 0 bases, the J end by 2 bases, with 11 bases between. Here the CDR3 reads CASSLDAGPNTGELFF. In DNA, the CDR3 is TGTGCCAGCAGCTTGGACGCAGGGCCAAACACCGGGGAGCTGTTTTTT.